This paragraph covers one T cell receptor beta chain sequence. Antigen unknown. This sample is drawn from a study of T cells after yellow fever vaccination. TCRdb reprocessed the 5' RACE reads via MiXCR and lists one record per CDR3 protein. This sample has approximately 300,000 distinct CDR3 sequences; about 10% occur once, and the top ten carry around 3.2%. Study observations and caveats: Subsequent to the booster, the majority of primary-vaccination clones reappeared (roughly 97% CD4, more than 70% CD8).

This receptor was taken from a man aged 18-30 years who received the YFV17D yellow fever vaccine. The specimen comprised CD4+ T cells sorted from PBMCs, sampled 45 days after the yellow fever booster vaccination.

CDR3 amino acids: CASTTDRQPQHF. CDR3 in DNA: TGTGCCAGCACTACGGACAGGCAGCCCCAGCATTTT. The gene calls are TRBV12-3 or TRBV12-4 and TRBJ1-5; 7 bases are shared with TRBD1. Trimming cost V 7 bases and J 7 bases; bases outside gene matches: 4. The CDR3 length is 12 residues.